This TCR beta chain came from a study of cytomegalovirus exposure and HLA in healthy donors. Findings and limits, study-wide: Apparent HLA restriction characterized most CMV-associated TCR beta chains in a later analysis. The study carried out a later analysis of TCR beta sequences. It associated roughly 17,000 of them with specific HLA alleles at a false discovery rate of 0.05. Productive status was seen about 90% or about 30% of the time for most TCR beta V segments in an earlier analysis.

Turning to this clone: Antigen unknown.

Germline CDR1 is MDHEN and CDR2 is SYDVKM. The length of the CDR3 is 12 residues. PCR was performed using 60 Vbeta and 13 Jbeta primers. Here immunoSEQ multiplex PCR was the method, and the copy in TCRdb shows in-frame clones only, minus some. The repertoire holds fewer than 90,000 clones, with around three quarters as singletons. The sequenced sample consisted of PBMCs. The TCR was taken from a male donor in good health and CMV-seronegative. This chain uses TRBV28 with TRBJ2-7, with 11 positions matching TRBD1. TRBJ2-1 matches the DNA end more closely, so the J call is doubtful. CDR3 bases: TGTGCCAGCACGGACAGGGGGCATGAGCAGTTCTTC. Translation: CASTDRGHEQFF.